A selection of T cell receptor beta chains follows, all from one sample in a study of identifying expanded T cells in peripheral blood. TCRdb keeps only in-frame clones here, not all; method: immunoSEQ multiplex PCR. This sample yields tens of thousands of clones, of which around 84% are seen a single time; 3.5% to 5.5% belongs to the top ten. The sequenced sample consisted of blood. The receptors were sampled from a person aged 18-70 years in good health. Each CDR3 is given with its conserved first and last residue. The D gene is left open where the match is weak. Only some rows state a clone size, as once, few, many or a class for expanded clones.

CASSLQGYTQYF	TGTGCCAGCAGCCTACAGGGATATACGCAGTATTTT	TRBV7-9	NA	TRBJ2-3	NA
CASKGGKYSNQPQHF	TGTGCCAGCAAGGGAGGGAAATATAGCAATCAGCCCCAGCATTTT	TRBV6-5	NA	TRBJ1-5	NA
CASSEAQAYEQYF	TGTGCCAGCAGTGAAGCTCAAGCCTACGAGCAGTACTTC	TRBV6-1	NA	TRBJ2-7	NA
CASSPHIATEAFF	TGTGCCAGCAGCCCCCACATTGCCACTGAAGCTTTCTTT	TRBV7-9	NA	TRBJ1-1	NA
CASSRTGASTDTQYF	TGCGCCAGCAGCCGAACAGGGGCGAGCACAGATACGCAGTATTTT	TRBV4-3	NA	TRBJ2-3	TRBD1
CASTRRGGPTSGANVLTF	TGTGCCAGTACGCGCAGGGGGGGCCCTACATCTGGGGCCAACGTCCTGACTTTC	TRBV19	NA	TRBJ2-6	NA
CASSLLDGSFLNEQFF	TGTGCCAGCAGTTTATTGGACGGGAGCTTCCTCAATGAGCAGTTCTTC	TRBV27	NA	TRBJ2-1	NA
CASSLNHQETQYF	TGCGCCAGCAGCTTGAATCATCAAGAGACCCAGTACTTC	TRBV5-1	few	TRBJ2-5	NA
CASSFGDYTDTQYF	TGTGCCAGCAGCTTTGGGGACTACACAGATACGCAGTATTTT	TRBV7-9	few	TRBJ2-3	TRBD2
CASRRSREGYEQYF	TGTGCCAGCAGAAGATCCAGGGAGGGCTACGAGCAGTACTTC	TRBV6-1	NA	TRBJ2-7	TRBD2
CASALQVSSYNEQFF	TGCGCCAGCGCCTTACAGGTATCCTCCTACAATGAGCAGTTCTTC	TRBV4-1	NA	TRBJ2-1	NA
CASSVGGTGGNEQFF	TGTGCCAGCAGCGTCGGTGGGACAGGGGGCAATGAGCAGTTCTTC	TRBV9	NA	TRBJ2-1	TRBD1
CASSRQYNSPLHF	TGTGCCAGCAGTCGACAGTATAATTCACCCCTCCACTTT	TRBV6-5	few	TRBJ1-6	NA
CASSPQESSYEQYF	TGTGCCAGCTCACCACAGGAGAGCTCCTACGAGCAGTACTTC	TRBV18	NA	TRBJ2-7	NA
CASTPGQGGLRGTEAFF	TGTGCCAGTACCCCAGGACAGGGTGGGCTTCGTGGCACTGAAGCTTTCTTT	TRBV19	NA	TRBJ1-1	TRBD1
CASSLKAWEELVNTEAFF	TGTGCCAGCAGCTTAAAGGCTTGGGAGGAGCTAGTGAACACTGAAGCTTTCTTT	TRBV11-2	NA	TRBJ1-1	NA
CSVEGSVNTEAFF	TGCAGCGTTGAAGGTTCAGTGAACACTGAAGCTTTCTTT	TRBV29-1	NA	TRBJ1-1	NA
CAIRSTGEAFF	TGTGCCATCAGATCGACAGGGGAAGCTTTCTTT	TRBV10-3	NA	TRBJ1-1	TRBD1
CASSPQSTTDTQYF	TGTGCCAGCAGCCCTCAGAGTACTACAGATACGCAGTATTTT	TRBV7-9	NA	TRBJ2-3	NA
CASSPDLASETQYF	TGTGCCAGCTCACCAGATCTAGCGTCGGAGACCCAGTACTTC	TRBV18	NA	TRBJ2-5	NA
CASSLFVGTEAFF	TGTGCCAGCAGCTTGTTTGTCGGCACTGAAGCTTTCTTT	TRBV5-5	NA	TRBJ1-1	NA
CASRVNTEAFF	TGTGCCAGCAGGGTAAACACTGAAGCTTTCTTT	TRBV6-6	NA	TRBJ1-1	NA
CASSSLMRGDTDTQYF	TGTGCCAGCAGCTCCTTAATGAGGGGGGACACAGATACGCAGTATTTT	TRBV7-9	NA	TRBJ2-3	NA
CASSLGQGHQPQHF	TGCGCCAGCAGCTTGGGCCAGGGCCATCAGCCCCAGCATTTT	TRBV5-1	NA	TRBJ1-5	NA
CASSWTGAVANYGYTF	TGTGCCAGCAGCTGGACAGGGGCGGTAGCTAACTATGGCTACACCTTC	TRBV7-2	NA	TRBJ1-2	TRBD1
CASSLLKPGNTIYF	TGTGCCAGCAGCTTGTTGAAACCTGGAAACACCATATATTTT	TRBV7-6	NA	TRBJ1-3	NA
CASTAQGLSTIYF	TGTGCCAGCACTGCACAGGGCCTAAGCACCATATATTTT	TRBV2	few	TRBJ1-3	NA
CASSQGGGMRPEAFF	TGTGCCAGCAGCCAGGGGGGGGGTATGAGGCCTGAAGCTTTCTTT	TRBV28	once	TRBJ1-1	TRBD1
CSVDGGNHRGLYEQYF	TGCAGCGTCGACGGAGGGAATCACAGGGGGCTCTACGAGCAGTACTTC	TRBV29-1	NA	TRBJ2-7	TRBD1
CASSLSRLGRGYYGYTF	TGTGCCAGCAGTTTGTCCCGGTTGGGGCGGGGTTACTATGGCTACACCTTC	TRBV27	NA	TRBJ1-2	NA
CASSWTAMNTEAFF	TGTGCCAGCAGCTGGACGGCTATGAACACTGAAGCTTTCTTT	TRBV5-4	NA	TRBJ1-1	NA
CASSLRGNEQFF	TGTGCCAGCAGTCTCAGGGGTAATGAGCAGTTCTTC	TRBV7-6	NA	TRBJ2-1	NA
CAGGQGTGELFF	TGTGCCGGGGGCCAGGGGACCGGGGAGCTGTTTTTT	TRBV11-2	NA	TRBJ2-2	NA
CAISDSTARNYGYTF	TGTGCCATCAGTGACTCGACAGCCCGGAACTATGGCTACACCTTC	TRBV10-3	NA	TRBJ1-2	NA
CASSKDRSQPQHF	TGTGCCAGCAGCAAAGACAGGAGTCAGCCCCAGCATTTT	TRBV7-2	NA	TRBJ1-5	NA
CASSQTGPFNSPLHF	TGTGCCAGTAGTCAGACAGGGCCCTTTAATTCACCCCTCCACTTT	TRBV19	NA	TRBJ1-6	TRBD1
CASSTGTSGRNEQFF	TGTGCCAGCAGCACGGGGACTAGCGGGCGCAATGAGCAGTTCTTC	TRBV11-2	NA	TRBJ2-1	TRBD2
CASTPSQDTRNQPQHF	TGTGCCAGTACCCCAAGCCAGGACACACGCAATCAGCCCCAGCATTTT	TRBV19	NA	TRBJ1-5	NA
CASSLDWVGLVYEQYF	TGTGCCAGCAGCTTAGACTGGGTGGGACTCGTCTACGAGCAGTACTTC	TRBV7-9	NA	TRBJ2-7	NA
CASSEVRFLIYEQYF	TGTGCCAGCAGTGAGGTTCGGTTCTTAATCTACGAGCAGTACTTC	TRBV6-1	NA	TRBJ2-7	NA
CASSVGTGILTTNEKLFF	TGTGCCAGCAGTGTTGGGACAGGGATTCTTACAACTAATGAAAAACTGTTTTTT	TRBV6-1	NA	TRBJ1-4	TRBD1
CASRLQGARGDTQYF	TGTGCCAGCAGGTTACAGGGGGCACGAGGGGATACGCAGTATTTT	TRBV2	NA	TRBJ2-3	TRBD1
CASSQGQTSTDTQYF	TGCGCCAGCAGCCAGGGACAGACTAGCACAGATACGCAGTATTTT	TRBV4-1	once	TRBJ2-3	TRBD1
CASSQEQGEVDEQYF	TGTGCCAGCAGCCAAGAACAGGGTGAGGTCGACGAGCAGTACTTC	TRBV14	once	TRBJ2-7	NA
CASSVGGRTGNTIYF	TGTGCCAGCAGCGTAGGCGGCAGGACCGGAAACACCATATATTTT	TRBV9	NA	TRBJ1-3	NA
CASSQGDRVKSHETQYF	TGTGCCAGCAGCCAGGGGGACAGGGTCAAATCTCACGAGACCCAGTACTTC	TRBV7-9	NA	TRBJ2-5	TRBD1
CASSVGQPQDRGGHGYTF	TGTGCCAGCAGTGTTGGACAGCCACAGGACAGGGGAGGGCATGGCTACACCTTC	TRBV6-1	NA	TRBJ1-2	TRBD1
CASSPPSRNEQFF	TGTGCCAGCTCACCACCGTCGAGAAATGAGCAGTTCTTC	TRBV18	NA	TRBJ2-1	NA